One sample yielded the 25 T cell receptor beta chains listed below, sequenced in a study of read filtering for tumor transcriptome and immune sequencing. The library was built from about 370 ng RNA with molecular barcoded adaptors for alpha/delta and beta/gamma chains. TCRdb redid the calling of the reads with MiXCR, one entry per CDR3 protein. The sample has 40,000 to 50,000 distinct CDR3 sequences; 10% to 15% are singletons. Sequencing was performed on a population of CD138-negative cells sorted from bone marrow. These receptors came from a donor at least 40 years old with multiple myeloma.

This clonotype was counted ten times or more. The CDR3 region has the DNA TGCAGTGCTAGGAGTTTCAGGGGTCCTAATGAAAAACTGTTTTTT. Protein product: CSARSFRGPNEKLFF. The V call is TRBV20-1, the J call TRBJ1-4; tentatively, D is TRBD1 (6 bases). This CDR3 comprises 15 residues. V was trimmed by 3 bases and J by 3 bases, leaving 14 bases between them. CDR1 and CDR2 (germline): DFQATT, SNEGSKA (reference sequence).

Concerning this clonotype itself: A read error may be the cause here, since a much bigger clone is one base away. The chain links TRBV12-3 or TRBV12-4 to TRBJ2-5; 7 bases agree with TRBD2. V gave up 5 bases and J gave up 1 base; unmatched junction bases: 10. This CDR3 region has 16 residues. CDR3 residues: CASSTPSSGSQETQYF. The DNA of the CDR3 is TGTGCCAGCAGTACCCCGTCTAGCGGAAGCCAAGAGACCCAGTACTTC.

At least ten counts were recorded for this clonotype. V gene TRBV11-2 combines with J gene TRBJ2-5; TRBD2 matches at 11 bases. The CDR3 extends over 16 amino acids. Germline trimming cut 3 bases from V and 0 bases from J; bases unmatched to any gene: 3. CDR1 is SGHAT, CDR2 FQNNGV, per germline. As DNA, the CDR3 is TGTGCCAGCAGCTTGGGACTAGCGGACTACCAAGAGACCCAGTACTTC. Translating gives CASSLGLADYQETQYF.

This clonotype was seen ten or more times. The V gene is TRBV12-5, the J gene TRBJ2-1; tentatively, D is TRBD1 or TRBD2 (6 bases each). The germline V gene has CDR1 LGHNT and CDR2 FRNRAP. The V end lost 1 base, the J end lost 4 bases, and 8 bases lay between the germline ends. The CDR3 sequence is 14 residues long. This chain's CDR3 is CASGLAGAYNEQFF. CDR3 coding DNA: TGTGCTAGTGGTTTGGCGGGGGCTTACAATGAGCAGTTCTTC.

The V gene is TRBV7-9, the J gene TRBJ2-5; TRBD2 matches 7 bases. After removal of 3 bases from V and 2 bases from J, the junction contained 6 bases not matched to a gene. The CDR3 runs 15 residues. Germline CDR1 SEHNR, CDR2 FQNEAQ (reference sequence). CDR3 loop: CASSFRASGQETQYF. DNA of the CDR3: TGTGCCAGCAGCTTTAGGGCTAGCGGACAAGAGACCCAGTACTTC.

This clonotype was counted ten times or more. The CDR3 protein is CSVEPSPGQPQHF. CDR3 nucleotide sequence: TGCAGCGTTGAACCTAGCCCGGGTCAGCCCCAGCATTTT. The chain has TRBV29-1 and TRBJ1-5; D unclear. The CDR3 sequence is 13 residues long. The V gene lost 2 bases and the J gene lost 6 bases, with 11 bases spanning the gap. Germline loops: CDR1 SQVTM, CDR2 ANQGSEA.

Regarding this clonotype: This CDR3 is missing its conserved last phenylalanine or tryptophan, likely due to a read error. The chain is built from TRBV29-1 and TRBJ2-7, with D uncertain. Germline CDR1 is SQVTM and CDR2 is ANQGSEA. The CDR3 loop spans 14 amino acids. CDR3 DNA sequence: TGCGGCGTTGAAATCGTCGATCAAACCTACGAGCAGTACTAC. It translates to CGVEIVDQTYEQYY.

In the case of this clonotype: A clone one base away is much larger, so this may be a read error. V and J are TRBV20-1 and TRBJ2-1; D ambiguous. Germline lookup yields CDR1 DFQATT and CDR2 SNEGSKA (reference sequence). V was cut by 5 bases and J by 6 bases, with 14 bases left in between. The CDR3 extends over 13 amino acids. The CDR3 region is CSAQMDASNEQFF. For the CDR3, the DNA is TGCAGTGCTCAAATGGACGCATCCAATGAGCAGTTCTTC.

Comments on this clonotype: A much larger clonotype is one base distant, so this may be a read error. This sequence joins TRBV18 and TRBJ2-4; 8 nucleotides line up with TRBD2. This CDR3 spans 15 amino acids. The ends lost 7 bases at V and 5 bases at J; junction bases unmatched: 10. Germline CDR1 reads KGHSH; CDR2 reads LQKENI. CDR3 bases: TGTGCCAGCTTACCTTGGACGGGAGGGCAAAACATTCAGTACTTC. Its translation: CASLPWTGGQNIQYF.

The chain combines TRBV12-3 or TRBV12-4 with TRBJ1-4; D unresolved. The CDR3 is 14 amino acids. V gave up 2 bases and J gave up 3 bases, with 7 bases separating them. The CDR3 nucleotides are TGTGCCAGCAGTTTAACCGGCGCTAATGAAAAACTGTTTTTT. Translation: CASSLTGANEKLFF.

This clonotype was seen repeatedly, ten times or more. The chain joins TRBV7-9 to TRBJ1-1; tentatively, D is TRBD1 (5 bases). The V gene lost 0 bases and the J gene lost 3 bases, with 8 bases spanning the gap. CDR3 length: 14 residues. From germline, CDR1 is SEHNR and CDR2 FQNEAQ (reference sequence). CDR3 nucleotides: TGTGCCAGCAGCTTAGCCCAGGGTGACACTGAAGCTTTCTTT. Translation gives CASSLAQGDTEAFF.

This clonotype was seen many times. The chain combines TRBV5-1 with TRBJ2-7; no clear D gene. The CDR3 spans 16 residues. From germline, CDR1 is SGHRS and CDR2 YFSETQ. Trimming took off 0 bases at V and 3 bases at J, with 16 bases between the two ends. Here the CDR3 reads CASSLAYSPRIYEQYF. CDR3 nucleotide sequence: TGCGCCAGCAGCTTGGCTTACTCGCCCCGAATCTACGAGCAGTACTTC.

By sample fraction, this clonotype is medium-sized. The chain links TRBV7-9 to TRBJ2-1; 7 bases match TRBD2. The germline V gene has CDR1 SEHNR and CDR2 FQNEAQ (reference sequence). CDR3 length equals 14 residues. The J segment lost 3 bases and the V segment lost 4 bases, leaving 3 bases of the junction unmatched. The CDR3 sequence: CASSWGGYYNEQFF. The CDR3 bases are TGTGCCAGCAGCTGGGGGGGGTACTACAATGAGCAGTTCTTC. Supplemented by reference TRBV7-9 and TRBJ2-1, the full variable domain reads DTGVSQNPRHKITKRGQNVTFRCDPISEHNRLYWYRQTLGQGPEFLTYFQNEAQLEKSRLLSDRFSAERPKGSFSTLEIQRTEQGDSAMYLCASSWGGYYNEQFFGPGTRLTVL.

This clonotype was detected ten times or more. The chain employs TRBV24-1 and TRBJ1-1; 12 nucleotides match TRBD1. Per germline, CDR1 KGHDR and CDR2 SFDVKD. This CDR3 contains 15 residues. V shed 6 bases, J shed 9 bases, and the junction held 10 bases outside the gene matches. DNA for the CDR3: TGTGCCACCAGTCCCGGGACAGGGGGCGTTAAGAAAGCTTTCTTT. This codes for CATSPGTGGVKKAFF.

This clonotype was counted ten times or more. The V gene is TRBV7-2, the J gene TRBJ2-2; possibly TRBD1 for D (6 bases). V gave up 5 bases and J gave up 4 bases, with 14 bases separating them. The CDR3 runs to 15 residues. Germline CDR1 and CDR2: SGHTA and FQGNSA. In DNA form, the CDR3 reads TGTGCCAGCAGCCTCAACCAAGGGGGCACCGGGGAGCTGTTTTTT. Its translation: CASSLNQGGTGELFF.

Many counts were recorded for this clonotype. The genes are TRBV7-3 and TRBJ2-5; D is possibly TRBD2 (6 bases). There are 14 residues in the CDR3. Trimming took 5 bases from V and 3 from J, leaving 13 bases between them. Germline values: CDR1 SGHTA, CDR2 FQGTGA. CDR3 amino acids: CASSHKGGKETQYF. CDR3 sequence (DNA): TGTGCCAGCAGCCACAAAGGCGGGAAAGAGACCCAGTACTTC.

This clonotype appeared many times. The rearrangement links TRBV29-1 to TRBJ2-2; D possibly corresponds to TRBD1 (5 bases). V was trimmed by 3 bases and J by 2 bases, leaving 7 bases between them. This CDR3 is 13 amino acids long. Germline-derived CDR1 and CDR2 are SQVTM and ANQGSEA. DNA for the CDR3: TGCAGCGTTGATAGGGGTAACACCGGGGAGCTGTTTTTT. This translates into CSVDRGNTGELFF.

This clonotype was seen repeatedly, ten times or more. The chain couples TRBV5-1 to TRBJ1-4, with D possibly matching TRBD1 (6 bases). Germline values: CDR1 SGHRS, CDR2 YFSETQ. Trimming cost V 5 bases and J 8 bases, with 16 bases left between them. This CDR3 is built from 14 residues. CDR3 protein: CASRTTGLDEKLFF. As DNA, the CDR3 is TGCGCCAGCAGGACTACAGGGTTGGACGAAAAACTGTTTTTT.

Comment on this clonotype: Because the CDR3 is missing its conserved closing phenylalanine or tryptophan, this is likely a read error. It is unclear where the CDR3 begins or ends on the DNA, so no DNA is shown, and the CDR3 is as TCRdb lists it. V and J are TRBV7-9 and TRBJ2-1; the table gives TRBD2 as D, unverified against the DNA. CDR1 SEHNR and CDR2 FQNEAQ come from the germline V gene (reference sequence). A total of 17 residues make up the CDR3, ends included. CDR3 sequence reads: CASNSRPGLADHNERFL.

This clonotype was observed at least ten times. The rearrangement links TRBV28 to TRBJ2-5, with D uncertain. The CDR3 length is 15 residues. Trimming removed 4 bases at V and 5 bases at J, with 17 bases between. Germline CDR1 and CDR2: MDHEN and SYDVKM. CDR3: CASSYGDTTGETQYF. As DNA, the CDR3 is TGTGCCAGCAGTTATGGGGATACGACTGGGGAGACCCAGTACTTC.

This clonotype occurred many times. The CDR3 DNA sequence: TGTGCCAGTAGTCCACCCTTGACAGGGATCGGGGAGCTGTTTTTT. Protein product: CASSPPLTGIGELFF. This rearrangement joins TRBV19 to TRBJ2-2; 7 bases match TRBD1. CDR1 LNHDA and CDR2 SQIVND come from the germline V gene (reference sequence). V lost 5 bases and J lost 7; bases outside the gene matches: 10. The CDR3 has 15 amino acids.

Comments on this clonotype: A single base separates this from a much larger clone, so it may be a read error. V gene TRBV30 combines with J gene TRBJ1-6, with D perhaps TRBD1 (6 bases). With the DNA end fitting TRBJ1-1 better, the J assignment may be wrong. The CDR3 totals 16 residues. CDR1 GTSNPN and CDR2 SVGIG come from the germline V gene (reference sequence). CDR3 bases: TGTGCCTGGAGTGTACGGGGGCTAGTTCGCAAAACGAAAGCTTTCTTT. It is translated as CAWSVRGLVRKTKAFF.

At least ten counts were recorded for this clonotype. Here the CDR3 DNA reads TGTGCCAGCAGCAAGGGGACAGTCAACAATGAGCAGTTCTTC. It codes for CASSKGTVNNEQFF. The genes are TRBV11-2 and TRBJ2-1; 7 positions match TRBD1. Germline CDR1 is SGHAT and CDR2 is FQNNGV. The V gene end was trimmed by 5 bases and the J gene end by 5 bases; junction bases not matched to a gene: 6. This CDR3 is built from 14 residues.

This clonotype appeared many times. The chain couples TRBV5-1 to TRBJ2-1; D possibly corresponds to TRBD2 (8 bases). CDR1 is SGHRS and CDR2 is YFSETQ in the germline V gene. V was trimmed by 1 base and J by 5 bases, leaving 28 bases between them. The CDR3 contains 20 residues. The CDR3 DNA sequence: TGCGCCAGCAGCTTGACCGGGACAGTCCCGCCGGGACTAGGACACAATGAGCAGTTCTTC. The encoded protein is CASSLTGTVPPGLGHNEQFF. The variable domain in full, completed from reference TRBV5-1 and TRBJ2-1, reads KAGVTQTPRYLIKTRGQQVTLSCSPISGHRSVSWYQQTPGQGLQFLFEYFSETQRNKGNFPGRFSGRQFSNSRSEMNVSTLELGDSALYLCASSLTGTVPPGLGHNEQFFGPGTRLTVL.

Of note for this clonotype: A clone one base away is much larger, so this may be a read error. The genes are TRBV19 and TRBJ2-2; 8 bases are a match to TRBD1. The germline gives CDR1 LNHDA, CDR2 SQIVND (reference sequence). Trimming removed 8 bases from V and 5 bases from J; junction bases left unmatched: 10. The CDR3 totals 15 residues. The CDR3 spells CASHNTGGRTGELFF. The CDR3 DNA reads as TGTGCCAGTCACAATACAGGGGGGCGGACCGGGGAGCTGTTTTTT.